Listed below are T cell receptor beta chains from one sample, sequenced in a study of neurological immune-mediated disorders. TCRdb re-called the 5' RACE reads through MiXCR, storing one row per CDR3 protein. This table holds around 66,000 distinct CDR3 sequences, roughly 4.4% found once. The sequencing input was PBMCs. These receptors all come from a woman in her seventies with multiple sclerosis. Each CDR3 is given with its conserved first and last residue. D genes are given only for firm matches. Some rows have no size entry. The others give once, few or many, or a class for an expanded clone.

D,J,size,V,CDR3,DNA
TRBD1,TRBJ1-2,many,TRBV20-1,CSAREGQGARANYGYTF,TGCAGTGCTAGAGAGGGACAGGGGGCTAGAGCTAACTATGGCTACACCTTC
TRBD1,TRBJ2-7,many,TRBV28,CASSGTRGSISYEQYF,TGTGCCAGCAGTGGCACCAGGGGGTCGATCTCCTACGAGCAGTACTTC
-,TRBJ1-1,-,TRBV7-6,CASSPAGGEAFF,TGTGCCAGCAGCCCCGCGGGGGGTGAAGCTTTCTTT
TRBD2,TRBJ2-1,many,TRBV20-1,CSARTSGASSYNEQFF,TGCAGTGCTCGGACTAGCGGGGCTAGCTCCTACAATGAGCAGTTCTTC
-,TRBJ2-7,many,TRBV7-9,CASSLEGGNEQYF,TGTGCCAGCAGCTTAGAGGGTGGCAACGAGCAGTACTTC
-,TRBJ2-7,many,TRBV5-6,CASSDYRLEAYEQYF,TGTGCCAGCAGCGATTACAGGCTAGAGGCATACGAGCAGTACTTC
TRBD2,TRBJ2-1,many,TRBV20-1,CSAPLAGGPREQFF,TGCAGTGCTCCCCTGGCGGGAGGGCCGAGGGAGCAGTTCTTC
-,TRBJ2-2,many,TRBV7-2,CASSLQREGELFF,TGTGCCAGCAGCTTACAAAGAGAGGGGGAGCTGTTTTTT
TRBD2,TRBJ2-7,many,TRBV20-1,CSAATGLARSYEQYF,TGCAGTGCTGCCACGGGACTAGCCCGTTCCTACGAGCAGTACTTC
-,TRBJ1-2,many,TRBV3-1,CASSQNTNYGYTF,TGTGCCAGCAGCCAAAACACCAACTATGGCTACACCTTC
TRBD1,TRBJ1-2,many,TRBV20-1,CSANRGRWGGYTF,TGCAGTGCAAACAGGGGGCGGTGGGGTGGCTACACCTTC
-,TRBJ1-5,many,TRBV7-2,CASSLSRGGNQPQHF,TGTGCCAGCAGCTTAAGCAGGGGAGGCAATCAGCCCCAGCATTTT
-,TRBJ2-3,many,TRBV9,CASSERTDPTDTQYF,TGTGCCAGCAGCGAAAGGACAGACCCCACAGATACGCAGTATTTT
-,TRBJ2-3,many,TRBV6-6,CASSYSREAGRDTQYF,TGTGCCAGCAGTTACTCGAGAGAGGCGGGGAGGGATACGCAGTATTTT
-,TRBJ1-1,many,TRBV29-1,CSVVVGMNTEAFF,TGCAGCGTTGTGGTAGGGATGAACACTGAAGCTTTCTTT
-,TRBJ2-1,many,TRBV7-2,CASSSPGPEQFF,TGTGCCAGCAGCTCCCCCGGGCCTGAGCAGTTCTTC
-,TRBJ2-3,many,TRBV7-2,CASSLRSLSRFTDTQYF,TGTGCCAGCAGCTTAAGATCCCTGTCGAGATTCACAGATACGCAGTATTTT
-,TRBJ1-1,many,TRBV5-1,CASSMPRRGYNTEAFF,TGCGCCAGCAGCATGCCGCGACGGGGATACAACACTGAAGCTTTCTTT
-,TRBJ2-1,many,TRBV20-1,CSATPLGGVDNEQFF,TGCAGTGCGACTCCTCTAGGGGGAGTTGACAATGAGCAGTTCTTC
-,TRBJ2-1,few,TRBV7-7,CASSLTRGVNEQFF,TGTGCCAGCAGCTTAACCCGAGGGGTGAATGAGCAGTTCTTC
TRBD1,TRBJ1-1,many,TRBV7-9,CASSLGGTAVPYTEAFF,TGTGCCAGCAGCTTGGGCGGGACAGCGGTGCCGTACACTGAAGCTTTCTTT
TRBD2,TRBJ2-3,many,TRBV4-1,CASSQVDSGSADTQYF,TGCGCCAGCAGCCAAGTGGATAGCGGGAGTGCAGATACGCAGTATTTT
TRBD2,TRBJ2-1,many,TRBV7-2,CASSPRTSGSSYNEQFF,TGTGCCAGCAGCCCGAGGACTAGCGGGAGCTCCTACAATGAGCAGTTCTTC
TRBD1,TRBJ1-5,many,TRBV5-1,CASSLGQGAYSNQPQHF,TGCGCCAGCAGCCTCGGACAGGGGGCGTATAGCAATCAGCCCCAGCATTTT
TRBD2,TRBJ2-7,many,TRBV7-6,CASSPGTSGRAVSYEQYF,TGTGCCAGCAGTCCCGGGACTAGCGGGAGGGCCGTCTCCTACGAGCAGTACTTC
TRBD1,TRBJ1-1,many,TRBV12-3/TRBV12-4,CASSEKDRGRAEAFF,TGTGCCAGCAGTGAGAAGGACAGGGGAAGGGCTGAAGCTTTCTTT
TRBD2,TRBJ2-1,many,TRBV20-1,CSARAIGREGPGGEQFF,TGCAGTGCTAGAGCGATTGGGCGGGAGGGCCCCGGAGGTGAGCAGTTCTTC
-,TRBJ2-7,many,TRBV20-1,CSARYSREQYF,TGCAGTGCTAGATACTCTAGAGAGCAGTACTTC
-,TRBJ2-1,many,TRBV4-3,CASSQRTSYNEQFF,TGCGCCAGCAGCCAGCGGACATCGTACAATGAGCAGTTCTTC
-,TRBJ2-2,many,TRBV7-2,CASSFSTGELFF,TGTGCCAGCAGCTTTTCCACCGGGGAGCTGTTTTTT
TRBD2,TRBJ2-5,many,TRBV10-3,CAIRIAGDSETQYF,TGTGCCATCAGGATAGCGGGAGATTCAGAGACCCAGTACTTC
-,TRBJ1-2,many,TRBV7-2,CASSLGRTSGYTF,TGTGCCAGCAGCTTAGGGAGGACAAGCGGCTACACCTTC
-,TRBJ2-2,many,TRBV5-1,CASTREGSGELFF,TGCGCCAGCACCCGAGAGGGATCCGGGGAGCTGTTTTTT
-,TRBJ1-2,many,TRBV7-2,CASSLGAGNAGGYTF,TGTGCCAGCAGCTTAGGGGCAGGGAACGCGGGTGGCTACACCTTC
-,TRBJ1-2,many,TRBV6-1,CASSEARGSRYGYTF,TGTGCCAGCAGTGAAGCCAGGGGTAGTCGGTATGGCTACACCTTC
-,TRBJ1-1,many,TRBV20-1,CSAGTQGEAFF,TGCAGTGCTGGAACTCAAGGTGAAGCTTTCTTT
-,TRBJ2-2,many,TRBV7-9,CASRVAGELFF,TGTGCCAGCAGGGTGGCCGGGGAGCTGTTTTTT
TRBD2,TRBJ2-7,many,TRBV5-5,CASSPQAGTYEQYF,TGTGCCAGCAGCCCCCAAGCGGGAACCTACGAGCAGTACTTC
-,TRBJ1-4,many,TRBV7-2,CASSPLGYGVVEKLFF,TGTGCCAGCAGCCCCCTTGGTTATGGGGTAGTTGAAAAACTGTTTTTT
TRBD1,TRBJ1-1,many,TRBV29-1,CSVRTGTGGGTEAFF,TGCAGCGTGAGAACCGGGACAGGGGGAGGCACTGAAGCTTTCTTT
-,TRBJ2-7,many,TRBV7-2,CASSSGVGYYEQYF,TGTGCCAGCTCGTCGGGGGTGGGGTACTACGAGCAGTACTTC
-,TRBJ1-5,many,TRBV7-2,CASSLSSNQPQHF,TGTGCCAGCAGCTTATCGAGCAATCAGCCCCAGCATTTT
-,TRBJ2-1,many,TRBV5-1,CASSFAQGKYNEQFF,TGCGCCAGCAGCTTCGCTCAGGGGAAGTACAATGAGCAGTTCTTC
-,TRBJ2-6,few,TRBV7-9,CASSFDSLRSGANVLTF,TGTGCCAGCAGCTTCGATTCCTTAAGGTCTGGGGCCAACGTCCTGACTTTC
-,TRBJ1-1,few,TRBV5-5,CASSFRLWTEAFF,TGTGCCAGCAGCTTTCGTCTCTGGACTGAAGCTTTCTTT
-,TRBJ1-1,medium-sized,TRBV2,CASSAGGGNTEAFF,TGTGCCAGCAGTGCCGGGGGAGGAAACACTGAAGCTTTCTTT
TRBD2,TRBJ2-3,many,TRBV20-1,CSARLSGRNSDTQYF,TGCAGTGCTAGACTTAGCGGGAGGAACTCAGATACGCAGTATTTT